This T cell receptor (beta chain) is from a study of a mutant IDH1 vaccine in newly diagnosed glioma. Looking at the study overall: V12 came at week 35, V13 at week 47. Study observations and caveats: There were vaccine-induced immune responses in around 93% of the patients. There seemed to be no relation between pseudoprogression and changes in top peripheral T cell clonotypes.

This table comes from immunoSEQ multiplex PCR, and its TCRdb copy is limited to in-frame clones, with some not included. The repertoire consists of about 32,000 clones, with around four fifths occurring once and the leading ten covering 11%. Time point given: week 35, safety follow-up. Each dose of the vaccine consisted of 300 ug of mutant IDH1 20-mer peptide, with topical imiquimod. The donors' diagnosis was new WHO grade 3 or 4 astrocytoma that was IDH1-mutant and ATRX-lost. About this clone itself: Its antigen remains unknown.

This clonotype was obtained from a woman aged 40 to 55 with glioma. The sequencing here drew on PBMCs, taken from a glioma patient whose treatment included an IDH1 peptide vaccine.

The CDR3 loop reads CASSWPTGAGETQYF. The CDR3 DNA sequence: TGTGCCAGCAGCTGGCCGACAGGGGCTGGGGAGACCCAGTACTTC. The rearrangement uses TRBV5-8 and TRBJ2-5; 8 positions match TRBD1. Germline V gene sequence: CDR1 SGHTS, CDR2 YDEGEE. This CDR3 has 15 residues. The junction had 9 bases not matched to a gene; V was cut back by 3 bases and J by 5 bases.